Presented here are 8 T cell receptor beta chains from one specimen sequenced in a study of T cells after yellow fever vaccination. TCRdb reprocessed the 5' RACE reads with MiXCR, giving one entry per CDR3 protein. The profile shows 85,000 to 100,000 distinct CDR3 sequences, around 5.5% of them singletons. The sample here was CD8+ T cells sorted from PBMCs, taken 10 days after the yellow fever booster vaccination. These receptors were collected from a man aged 18 to 35 who received the YFV17D yellow fever vaccine.

The chain joins TRBV21-1 to TRBJ2-7; the D segment call TRBD2 is taken from the table without a DNA check. TRBV21-1 is labeled a pseudogene. The CDR3 has 14 residues. The CDR3 here is CASSSPGLNYEQYF. The CDR3 DNA follows: TGTGCCAGCAGCTCGCCGGGCCTAAACTACGAGCAGTACTTC.

This clonotype has ten or more counts. J is TRBJ2-3 and V is TRBV5-6, with TRBD2 identical over 7 bases. The CDR3 spans 15 residues. V shed 3 bases, J shed 4 bases, and the junction held 8 bases outside the gene matches. Per the germline V gene, CDR1 is SGHDT and CDR2 is YYEEEE. DNA of the CDR3: TGTGCCAGCAGCTCCCGGGACTATCGGGCAGATACGCAGTATTTT. This codes for CASSSRDYRADTQYF.

Only a few counts were recorded for this clonotype. The chain is built from TRBV10-3 and TRBJ2-7; D is perhaps TRBD1 (5 bases). Germline lookup yields CDR1 ENHRY and CDR2 SYGVKD. The CDR3 loop spans 14 amino acids. V lost 0 bases and J lost 2, with 8 bases in between. CDR3 protein: CAISESGAAYEQYV. The CDR3 nucleotides read TGTGCCATCAGTGAGTCAGGGGCAGCCTACGAGCAGTACGTC.

The chain combines TRBV29-1 with TRBJ2-2; D gene ambiguous. V lost 3 bases and J 5 bases, leaving 7 bases between the germline ends. This CDR3 has 12 amino acids. Germline loops: CDR1 SQVTM, CDR2 ANQGSEA. The CDR3 reads CSVEETTGELFF. CDR3 coding DNA: TGCAGCGTTGAGGAGACTACCGGGGAGCTGTTTTTT.

The chain uses TRBV19 and TRBJ2-1; no definite D call. The CDR3 runs 15 residues. Trimming shortened V by 4 bases and J by 4 bases, and 14 bases separated the two germline ends. In germline, CDR1 is LNHDA, CDR2 SQIVND (reference sequence). The CDR3: CASSTLTPRYNEQFF. As DNA, the CDR3 is TGTGCCAGTAGTACTTTGACCCCCAGGTACAATGAGCAGTTCTTC.

The chain couples TRBV7-3 to TRBJ1-1; the match to TRBD1 covers 7 bases. The V segment lost 6 bases and the J segment 1 base; nucleotides outside the gene matches: 17. CDR1 and CDR2 from the germline V gene are SGHTA and FQGTGA. The CDR3 loop spans 18 amino acids. CDR3 amino acids: CASSLSRQGILRNTEAFF. CDR3 DNA sequence: TGTGCCAGCAGTTTATCCCGACAGGGTATACTGCGGAACACTGAAGCTTTCTTT.

This clonotype occurred a few times. The CDR3 protein is CGNTAAYEQYV. CDR3 in DNA: TGTGGAAATACAGCTGCCTACGAGCAGTACGTC. The chain carries TRBV12-5 and TRBJ2-7; no clear D. Germline V gives CDR1 LGHNT, CDR2 FRNRAP. This CDR3 comprises 11 residues.

The sample holds a few counts of this clonotype. The rearrangement uses TRBV20-1 and TRBJ2-3; weak D call: TRBD1 (5 bases). The CDR3 runs 14 residues. The germline CDR1 and CDR2 sequences are DFQATT and SNEGSKA (reference sequence). Trimming pared 5 bases from V and 0 bases from J, leaving 12 bases between. This CDR3 reads CSARLGVSTDTQYF. The CDR3 DNA reads TGCAGTGCTCGATTAGGGGTGAGCACAGATACGCAGTATTTT.